This TCR beta chain was profiled in a study of vaccination and CD4 T cells after COVID-19. Study-wide background: Stimulation of the cells used overlapping spike peptide pools from SARS-CoV-2 and from the common cold coronaviruses HCoV-NL63, HCoV-OC43 and HCoV-229E.

Scientists ran DNA taken from cultured CD4+ T cells through the Oncomine TCR Beta short-read assay for sequencing. TCRdb redid the calling of the PCR reads with MiXCR, one entry per CDR3 protein. In the table there are about 25,000 distinct CDR3 sequences, 67% of which are singletons. In the case of this clonotype: Its antigen remains unidentified.

The V gene's germline CDR1 is GTSNPN and CDR2 SVGIG (reference sequence). The CDR3 spans 14 residues. With 3 bases removed from V and 1 base from J, the gap between germline ends came to 12 bases. Treatment in this sample: roughly 11-day PBMC culture with coronavirus spike peptide pools or control peptides (ViraFEST assay). ViraFEST sequenced TCRs after peptide-pool expansion of antigen-specific T cells. This clonotype was sampled from a human donor who received a COVID-19 vaccine. The rearrangement uses TRBV30 and TRBJ1-2; no clear D. Here the sequenced sample was CD4+ T cells from blood, cultured in vitro, taken after SARS-CoV-2 vaccination. The CDR3 is CAWRPDLFNYGYTF. CDR3 in DNA: TGTGCCTGGAGACCTGACTTATTTAACTATGGCTACACCTTC. The variable domain in full, completed from reference TRBV30 and TRBJ1-2, reads SQTIHQWPATLVQPVGSPLSLECTVEGTSNPNLYWYRQAAGRGLQLLFYSVGIGQISSEVPQNLSASRPQDRQFILSSKKLLLSDSGFYLCAWRPDLFNYGYTFGSGTRLTVV.